These T cell receptor beta chains were read from a single sample in a study of T cells in Graves' hyperthyroidism and ophthalmopathy. From the multiplex PCR reads, TCRdb called clonotypes with MiXCR, one entry per CDR3 protein. The repertoire consists of about 660,000 distinct CDR3 sequences, with 45% occurring once and the leading ten covering less than 9.5%. Sequencing input: peripheral blood or thyroid tissue (not recorded which). The source of these receptors is an adult man with Graves' disease, either hyperthyroidism or ophthalmopathy (not recorded which). Each CDR3 is given with its conserved first and last residue. D genes are given only for firm matches. A row's size may be missing; if present it is once, few, many or a size class.

>.|TRBJ2-6|TRBD2|TRBV29-1
CSVETSSLAGANVLTF
TGCAGCGTTGAGACTAGCAGTTTGGCTGGGGCCAACGTCCTGACTTTC
>many|TRBJ2-7|TRBD2|TRBV10-1
CASSMTSGIGEQYF
TGCGCCAGCAGCATGACTAGCGGGATCGGCGAGCAGTACTTC
>.|TRBJ1-4|.|TRBV7-9
CASSLSYQLKEKLFF
TGTGCCAGCAGCTTAAGTTATCAGTTGAAAGAAAAACTGTTTTTT
>.|TRBJ2-7|TRBD1|TRBV7-3
CASSLDRGPRDEQYF
TGTGCCAGCAGCCTTGACAGGGGGCCCCGGGACGAGCAGTACTTC
>many|TRBJ1-5|.|TRBV19
CATDPQYSNQPQHF
TGTGCCACCGACCCCCAATATAGCAATCAGCCCCAGCATTTT
>.|TRBJ1-3|.|TRBV29-1
CSVEEANTIYF
TGCAGCGTTGAGGAAGCGAACACCATATATTTT
>.|TRBJ1-2|.|TRBV5-1
CASSLAIGKSNGYTF
TGCGCCAGCAGCTTGGCCATTGGGAAGTCAAATGGCTACACCTTC
>.|TRBJ2-7|.|TRBV12-3/TRBV12-4
CASSLNNRYEQYF
TGTGCCAGCAGTTTAAATAACCGCTACGAGCAGTACTTC
>.|TRBJ1-2|.|TRBV2
CASSPSSGGGGYGYTF
TGTGCCAGCAGCCCAAGCTCCGGGGGAGGAGGCTATGGCTACACCTTC
>.|TRBJ1-4|.|TRBV16
CASSESRGGSTNEKLFF
TGTGCCAGCAGTGAATCGAGGGGAGGATCAACTAATGAAAAACTGTTTTTT
>.|TRBJ1-6|.|TRBV29-1
CSVEGSPGATLHF
TGCAGCGTTGAAGGCAGCCCCGGGGCCACCCTCCACTTT
>once|TRBJ1-2|.|TRBV24-1
CATSSGDGYTF
TGTGCCACCAGCTCAGGTGATGGCTACACCTTC
>many|TRBJ1-4|.|TRBV20-1
CSAQDATNEKLFF
TGCAGTGCGCAGGATGCAACTAATGAAAAACTGTTTTTT
>many|TRBJ2-2|.|TRBV6-5
CASKGTRIGELFF
TGTGCCAGCAAAGGGACACGGATCGGGGAGCTGTTTTTT
>.|TRBJ1-5|TRBD1|TRBV10-3
CASRGQGGHPQHF
TGTGCCAGCAGGGGACAGGGTGGGCATCCCCAGCATTTT
>.|TRBJ1-5|TRBD1|TRBV7-2
CASTDQGQGFYSNQPQHF
TGTGCCAGCACCGACCAGGGACAGGGGTTCTATAGCAATCAGCCCCAGCATTTT
>.|TRBJ1-6|.|TRBV20-1
CSARTDRSSPLHF
TGCAGTGCTAGAACCGACAGGTCTTCACCCCTCCACTTT
>.|TRBJ1-4|.|TRBV7-9
CASSPPGRGEKLFF
TGTGCCAGCAGCCCACCGGGGCGAGGTGAAAAACTGTTTTTT
>.|TRBJ1-6|TRBD1|TRBV19
CASSMDRGNSPLHF
TGTGCCAGTAGTATGGACAGGGGTAATTCACCCCTCCACTTT
>.|TRBJ2-5|TRBD1|TRBV7-9
CASSHGQGVETQYF
TGTGCCAGCAGCCACGGACAGGGGGTCGAGACCCAGTACTTC